This entry describes one TCR beta chain. Antigen: not known. All of the donors were Caucasians in good health. This specimen belongs to a study of identical twins. The authors used template switching to add a universal primer site and gave cDNA unique molecular identifiers. TCRdb used MiXCR to reprocess the 5' RACE reads, holding one entry per CDR3 protein. The sample holds 250,000 or so distinct CDR3 sequences; roughly an eighth are singletons and the top ten take roughly 3.7%. Notes on the study in general: Diverse VJ usage suggested most zero-insertion clonotypes were not invariant T cells.

These data were also reused for a study on yellow fever vaccine responses in identical twins. That source notes: Twins' vaccine T cell responses were reported to seem partly convergent and partly personalized.

Sequencing was carried out using memory (CD45RO+) T cells sorted from blood. The receptor's source is a woman between 18 and 29 years old in good health.

CDR3 sequence: CASSPQNRGPGELFF. CDR3 nucleotides: TGTGCCAGCTCACCTCAGAATCGGGGGCCCGGGGAGCTGTTTTTT. The chain combines TRBV18 with TRBJ2-2, with D perhaps TRBD1 or TRBD2 (6 bases each). CDR1 and CDR2 from the germline V gene are KGHSH and LQKENI. This CDR3 comprises 15 residues. V was clipped by 3 bases and J by 6 bases, with 14 bases between them.